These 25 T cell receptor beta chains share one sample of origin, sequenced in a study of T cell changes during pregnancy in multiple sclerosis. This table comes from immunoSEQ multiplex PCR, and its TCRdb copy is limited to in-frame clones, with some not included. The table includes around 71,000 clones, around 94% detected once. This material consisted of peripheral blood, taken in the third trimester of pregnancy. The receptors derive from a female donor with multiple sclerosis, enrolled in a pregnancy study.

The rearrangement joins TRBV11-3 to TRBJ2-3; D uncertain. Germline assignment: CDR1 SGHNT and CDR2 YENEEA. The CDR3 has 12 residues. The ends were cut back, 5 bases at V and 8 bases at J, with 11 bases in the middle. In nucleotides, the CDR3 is TGTGCCAGCAGCCTCTTTACTGGTACGCAGTATTTT. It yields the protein CASSLFTGTQYF.

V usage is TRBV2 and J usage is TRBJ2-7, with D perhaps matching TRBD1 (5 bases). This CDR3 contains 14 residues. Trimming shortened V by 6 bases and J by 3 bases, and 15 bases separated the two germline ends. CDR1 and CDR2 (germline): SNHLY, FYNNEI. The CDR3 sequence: CASRRTRQFYEQYF. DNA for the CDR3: TGTGCCAGCAGACGGACAAGACAATTCTACGAGCAGTACTTC.

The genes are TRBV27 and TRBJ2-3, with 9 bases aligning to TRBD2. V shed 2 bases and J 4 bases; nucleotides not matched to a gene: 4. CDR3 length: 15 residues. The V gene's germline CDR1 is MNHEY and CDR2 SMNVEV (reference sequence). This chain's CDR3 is CASSLLAGIPDTQYF. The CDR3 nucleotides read TGTGCCAGCAGTTTACTAGCGGGAATCCCAGATACGCAGTATTTT.

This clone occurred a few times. The CDR3 loop is CASNSPLDYGYTF. The DNA for the CDR3 is TGTGCCAGCAACTCCCCATTGGACTATGGCTACACCTTC. V is TRBV2 and J is TRBJ1-2; D unresolved. CDR1 and CDR2 (germline): SNHLY, FYNNEI. Trimming took 7 bases from V and 3 from J, leaving 12 bases between them. The CDR3 is 13 amino acids.

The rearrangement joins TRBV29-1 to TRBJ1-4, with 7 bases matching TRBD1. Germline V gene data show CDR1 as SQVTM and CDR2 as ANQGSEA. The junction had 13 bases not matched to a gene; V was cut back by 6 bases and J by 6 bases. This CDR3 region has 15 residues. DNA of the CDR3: TGCAGCGTAAGTGAGGCCCGACAGGGAGATGAAAAACTGTTTTTT. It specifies CSVSEARQGDEKLFF.

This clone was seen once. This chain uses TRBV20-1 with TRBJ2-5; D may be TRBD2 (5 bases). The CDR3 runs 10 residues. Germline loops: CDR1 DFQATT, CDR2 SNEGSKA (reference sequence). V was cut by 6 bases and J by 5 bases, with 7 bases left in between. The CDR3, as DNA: TGCAGTGCGGGAGCCGAGACCCAGTACTTC. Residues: CSAGAETQYF.

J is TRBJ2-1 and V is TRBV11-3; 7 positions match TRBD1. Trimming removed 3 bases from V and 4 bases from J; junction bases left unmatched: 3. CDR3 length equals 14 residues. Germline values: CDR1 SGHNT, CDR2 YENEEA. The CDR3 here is CASSFRDSYNEQFF. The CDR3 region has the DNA TGTGCCAGCAGCTTCCGGGACAGTTACAATGAGCAGTTCTTC.

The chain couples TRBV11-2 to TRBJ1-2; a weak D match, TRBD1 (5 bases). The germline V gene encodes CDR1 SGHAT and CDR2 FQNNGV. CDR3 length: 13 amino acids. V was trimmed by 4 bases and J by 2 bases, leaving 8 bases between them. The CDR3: CASSSTANYGYTF. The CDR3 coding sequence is TGTGCCAGCAGCTCGACAGCGAACTATGGCTACACCTTC.

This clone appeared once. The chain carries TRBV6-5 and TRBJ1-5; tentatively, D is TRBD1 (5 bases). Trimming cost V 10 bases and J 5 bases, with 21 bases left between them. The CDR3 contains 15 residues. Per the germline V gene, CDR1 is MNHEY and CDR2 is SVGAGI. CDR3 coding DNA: TGTGCCACCAAAGACGGAGGGTTGGGGGATCAGCCCCAGCATTTT. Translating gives CATKDGGLGDQPQHF.

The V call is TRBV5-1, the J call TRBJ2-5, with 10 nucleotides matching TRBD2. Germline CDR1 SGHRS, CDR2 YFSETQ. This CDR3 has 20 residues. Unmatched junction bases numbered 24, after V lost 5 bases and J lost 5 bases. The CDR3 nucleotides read TGCGCCAGCAGTCGAGACAGCCGAACTACCCTAGCGGGAGTATTTGAGACCCAGTACTTC. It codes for CASSRDSRTTLAGVFETQYF.

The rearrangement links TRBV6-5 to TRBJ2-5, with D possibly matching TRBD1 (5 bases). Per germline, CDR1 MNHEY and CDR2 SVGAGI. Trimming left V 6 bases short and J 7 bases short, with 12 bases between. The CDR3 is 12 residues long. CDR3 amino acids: CASRQGHGTQYF. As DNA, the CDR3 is TGTGCCAGCAGGCAGGGTCATGGGACCCAGTACTTC.

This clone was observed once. The CDR3 DNA sequence: TGTGCCAGCAGCTCCCGACAGGGTAGTCAGCCCCAGCATTTT. Translating it yields CASSSRQGSQPQHF. The genes are TRBV7-2 and TRBJ1-5, with 7 bases matching TRBD1. V shed 4 bases, J shed 6 bases, and the junction held 6 bases outside the gene matches. The germline V gene encodes CDR1 SGHTA and CDR2 FQGNSA. This CDR3 has 14 amino acids.

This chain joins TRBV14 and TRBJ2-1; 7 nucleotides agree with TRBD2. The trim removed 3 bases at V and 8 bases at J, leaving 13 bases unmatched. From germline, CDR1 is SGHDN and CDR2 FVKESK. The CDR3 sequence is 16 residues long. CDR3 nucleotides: TGTGCCAGCAGCCATCCCGCTAGCGGACTCAATTATGAGCAGTTCTTC. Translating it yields CASSHPASGLNYEQFF. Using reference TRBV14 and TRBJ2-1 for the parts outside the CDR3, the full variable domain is EAGVTQFPSHSVIEKGQTVTLRCDPISGHDNLYWYRRVMGKEIKFLLHFVKESKQDESGMPNNRFLAERTGGTYSTLKVQPAELEDSGVYFCASSHPASGLNYEQFFGPGTRLTVL.

In DNA, the CDR3 is TGCGCCAGCAGCCCTGACCCGAGCGGAAGTATCCTCACAGATACGCAGTATTTT. It codes for CASSPDPSGSILTDTQYF. The J gene is TRBJ2-3, the V gene TRBV4-3; tentative D call: TRBD2 (5 bases). V was trimmed by 4 bases and J by 2 bases, leaving 22 bases between them. Germline V CDR1 and CDR2: LGHNA, YSLEER. The CDR3 runs to 18 residues.

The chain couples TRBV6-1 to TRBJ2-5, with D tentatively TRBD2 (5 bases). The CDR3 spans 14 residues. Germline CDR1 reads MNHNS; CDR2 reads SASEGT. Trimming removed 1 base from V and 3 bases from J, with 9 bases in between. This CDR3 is CASSEGAAEETQYF. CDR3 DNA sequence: TGTGCCAGCAGTGAAGGGGCAGCGGAAGAGACCCAGTACTTC.

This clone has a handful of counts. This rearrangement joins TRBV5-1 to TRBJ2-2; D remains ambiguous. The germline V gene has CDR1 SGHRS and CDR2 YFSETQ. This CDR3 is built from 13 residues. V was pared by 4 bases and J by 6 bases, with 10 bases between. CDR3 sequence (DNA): TGCGCCAGCAGCCCCTTCCGTCCCGGGGAGCTGTTTTTT. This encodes CASSPFRPGELFF.

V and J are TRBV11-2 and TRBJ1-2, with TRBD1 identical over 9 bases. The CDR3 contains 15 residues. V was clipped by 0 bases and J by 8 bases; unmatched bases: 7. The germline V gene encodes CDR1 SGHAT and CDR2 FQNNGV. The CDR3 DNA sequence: TGTGCCAGCAGCTTAGAAACAGGGGGCTTGGGAGGCTACACCTTC. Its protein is CASSLETGGLGGYTF.

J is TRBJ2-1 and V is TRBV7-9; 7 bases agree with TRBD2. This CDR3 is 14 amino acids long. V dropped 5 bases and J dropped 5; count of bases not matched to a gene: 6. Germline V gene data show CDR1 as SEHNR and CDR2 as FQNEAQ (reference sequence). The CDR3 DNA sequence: TGTGCCAGCAGCCCGGGAGGCACCAACAATGAGCAGTTCTTC. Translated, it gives CASSPGGTNNEQFF.

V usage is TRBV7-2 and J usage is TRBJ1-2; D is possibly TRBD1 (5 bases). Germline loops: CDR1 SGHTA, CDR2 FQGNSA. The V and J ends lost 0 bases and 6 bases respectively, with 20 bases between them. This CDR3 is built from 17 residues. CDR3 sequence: CASSLARAGSQVNGYTF. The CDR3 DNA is TGTGCCAGCAGCTTAGCCAGGGCCGGTTCCCAAGTCAATGGCTACACCTTC. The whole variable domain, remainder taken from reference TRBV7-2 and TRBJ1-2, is GAGVSQSPSNKVTEKGKDVELRCDPISGHTALYWYRQSLGQGLEFLIYFQGNSAPDKSGLPSDRFSAERTGGSVSTLTIQRTQQEDSAVYLCASSLARAGSQVNGYTFGSGTRLTVV.

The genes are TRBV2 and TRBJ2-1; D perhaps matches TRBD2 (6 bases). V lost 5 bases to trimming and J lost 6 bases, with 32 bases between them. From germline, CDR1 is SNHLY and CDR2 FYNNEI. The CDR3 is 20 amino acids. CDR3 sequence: CASSKNWRDFQEYKSNEQFF. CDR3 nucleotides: TGTGCCAGCAGTAAAAACTGGAGGGACTTCCAGGAATACAAATCCAATGAGCAGTTCTTC.

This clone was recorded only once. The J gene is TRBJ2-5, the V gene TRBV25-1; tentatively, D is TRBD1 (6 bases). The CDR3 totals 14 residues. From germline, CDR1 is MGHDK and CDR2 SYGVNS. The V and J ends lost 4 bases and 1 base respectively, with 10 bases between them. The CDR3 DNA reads TGTGCCAGCAGTGGACAGGTTTCCCAAGAGACCCAGTACTTC. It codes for CASSGQVSQETQYF.

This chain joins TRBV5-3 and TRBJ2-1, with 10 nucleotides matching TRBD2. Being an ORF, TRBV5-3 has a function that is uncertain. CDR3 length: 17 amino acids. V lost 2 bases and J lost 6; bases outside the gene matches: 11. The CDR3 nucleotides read TGTGCCAGAAGCTTAGTCTGTCGCAGCGGGAGGGGCAATGAGCAGTTCTTC. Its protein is CARSLVCRSGRGNEQFF.

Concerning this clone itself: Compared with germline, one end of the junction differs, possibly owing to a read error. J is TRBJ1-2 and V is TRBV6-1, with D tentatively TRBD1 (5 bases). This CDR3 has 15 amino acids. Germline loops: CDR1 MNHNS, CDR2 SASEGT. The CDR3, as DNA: TGTGCCAGCAGTGAATTAGGAGGGGCTGCTGCGCTCACCTACTTC. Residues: CASSELGGAAALTYF.

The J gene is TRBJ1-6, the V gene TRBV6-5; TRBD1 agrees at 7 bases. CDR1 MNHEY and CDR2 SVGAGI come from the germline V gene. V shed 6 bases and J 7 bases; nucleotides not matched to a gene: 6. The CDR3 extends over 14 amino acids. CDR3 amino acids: CASRQTGFNSPLHF. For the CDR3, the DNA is TGTGCCAGCAGACAGACAGGGTTCAATTCACCCCTCCACTTT.

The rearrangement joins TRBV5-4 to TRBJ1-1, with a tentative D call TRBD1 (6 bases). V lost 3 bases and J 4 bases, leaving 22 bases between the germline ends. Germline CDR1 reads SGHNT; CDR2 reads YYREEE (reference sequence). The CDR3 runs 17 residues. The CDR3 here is CASSYNKIALGGTEAFF. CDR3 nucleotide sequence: TGTGCCAGCAGCTATAATAAGATCGCACTAGGGGGCACTGAAGCTTTCTTT.